The clone carrying this TCR beta chain has more than one count but fewer than ten. It was with 60 Vbeta and 13 Jbeta primers that the PCR ran. TCRdb's table, derived via immunoSEQ multiplex PCR, lists solely in-frame clones and lacks some. The profile shows 200,000 or so clones, roughly 80% of them singletons. This entry belongs to a study of cytomegalovirus exposure and HLA in healthy donors. Germline-derived CDR1 and CDR2 are SNHLY and FYNNEI. The germline V and J ends were trimmed by 3 bases and 3 bases, with 8 bases remaining between them. The CDR3 extends over 13 amino acids. Sequencing was carried out using PBMCs. The chain carries TRBV2 and TRBJ1-2; tentative D call: TRBD1 (6 bases). The receptor comes from a girl aged 2-10 years in good health and CMV-seronegative. CDR3 loop: CASSEDRYYGYTF. The CDR3 nucleotides are TGTGCCAGCAGTGAGGACAGATACTATGGCTACACCTTC.